The 18 T cell receptor beta chains listed next were all sequenced from one sample in a study of a mutant IDH1 vaccine in newly diagnosed glioma (dated by TCRdb to about 2021). The meaning of the sample's time point label: week 11, during vaccination. Every vaccine dose consisted of 300 ug of a 20-mer mutant IDH1 peptide in Montanide, administered subcutaneously together with topical imiquimod. Antigen specificity for these receptors is unknown. The library came from the immunoSEQ multiplex PCR assay. Held by TCRdb, this immuneACCESS table contains in-frame sequences only and omits some clones. Under half of the omission traces to an unresolved V gene where checked; the cause of the rest is unknown. The sample table shows over 55,000 clones, and about 84% are seen once. The ten largest clones represent 3% to 4% of the sample. Sequencing was performed on PBMCs, taken from a glioma patient whose treatment included an IDH1 peptide vaccine. The receptor source for this set is a man between 25 and 39 years old with glioma.

The gene calls are TRBV6-6 and TRBJ1-1; 10 bases line up with TRBD1. The CDR3 sequence is 15 residues long. V lost 2 bases and J lost 4; bases outside the gene matches: 4. From germline, CDR1 is MNHNY and CDR2 SVGAGI (reference sequence). This chain's CDR3 is CASSYATGGRTEAFF. In DNA form, the CDR3 reads TGTGCCAGCAGTTACGCGACAGGGGGCCGCACTGAAGCTTTCTTT.

The rearrangement links TRBV6-1 to TRBJ1-4; 7 bases align to TRBD1. CDR1 and CDR2 (germline): MNHNS, SASEGT. This CDR3 has 14 residues. J was trimmed by 8 bases and V by 8 bases; bases with no gene match: 11. The CDR3 DNA follows: TGTGCCAGCGGGTTCAGGGGGAACGGCGAAAAACTGTTTTTT. Its protein product is CASGFRGNGEKLFF.

In the case of this clone: At one boundary the junction diverges from the germline segment, which might be a read error. The CDR3: CASSLARGGNEKLFF. In nucleotides, the CDR3 is TGTGCCAGCAGCTTGGCCCGGGGTGGTAATGAAAAACTGTTTTTT. This sequence joins TRBV5-3 and TRBJ1-4; D ambiguous. TRBV5-3 is known as an ORF, though its function is uncertain. The CDR3 consists of 15 residues.

This chain joins TRBV14 and TRBJ2-5; no clear D. CDR3 length: 13 residues. The V end lost 4 bases, the J end lost 1 base, and 7 bases lay between the germline ends. Germline V gene sequence: CDR1 SGHDN, CDR2 FVKESK. CDR3 bases: TGTGCCAGCAGCCCACAACTCCAAGAGACCCAGTACTTC. It encodes CASSPQLQETQYF.

The gene calls are TRBV15 and TRBJ2-5; the D gene is possibly TRBD2 (5 bases). The CDR3 is made up of 14 amino acids. Germline CDR1 is LNHNV and CDR2 is YYDKDF (reference sequence). Trimming pared 0 bases from V and 4 bases from J, leaving 9 bases between. The chain's CDR3 is CATSRDRAGETQYF. The CDR3 DNA sequence: TGTGCCACCAGCAGAGATAGGGCGGGAGAGACCCAGTACTTC.

The chain uses TRBV6-5 and TRBJ2-2; D might be TRBD2 (6 bases). The CDR3 loop spans 15 amino acids. V was shortened by 7 bases and J by 3 bases, with 15 bases between the two germline ends. The V gene's germline CDR1 is MNHEY and CDR2 SVGAGI. This CDR3 reads CASIPRASDTGELFF. CDR3 bases: TGTGCCAGCATCCCCCGGGCTAGCGACACCGGGGAGCTGTTTTTT.

The CDR3 nucleotides read TGTGCCAGCAGCTCGACAGGGGACTCCTACAATGAGCAGTTCTTC. This encodes CASSSTGDSYNEQFF. The rearrangement links TRBV5-4 to TRBJ2-1, with TRBD1 identical over 8 bases. The ends lost 3 bases at V and 0 bases at J; junction bases unmatched: 2. CDR1 is SGHNT and CDR2 is YYREEE in the germline V gene (reference sequence). The CDR3 extends over 15 amino acids.

The chain is built from TRBV10-3 and TRBJ2-2; D gene ambiguous. The germline V gene has CDR1 ENHRY and CDR2 SYGVKD. This CDR3 spans 16 amino acids. Trimming left V 0 bases short and J 1 base short, with 9 bases between. CDR3 region: CAISESNLGNTGELFF. The CDR3 nucleotides read TGTGCCATCAGTGAGTCCAATCTAGGGAACACCGGGGAGCTGTTTTTT.

This sequence joins TRBV15 and TRBJ2-3, with D possibly called TRBD1 or TRBD2 (5 bases each). The CDR3 has 16 amino acids. CDR1 LNHNV and CDR2 YYDKDF come from the germline V gene (reference sequence). V was pared by 1 base and J by 2 bases, with 13 bases between. The CDR3 here is CATSRGLGTTTDTQYF. Written as DNA, the CDR3 is TGTGCCACCAGCAGAGGGCTCGGGACGACCACAGATACGCAGTATTTT. Supplemented by reference TRBV15 and TRBJ2-3, the full variable domain reads DAMVIQNPRYQVTQFGKPVTLSCSQTLNHNVMYWYQQKSSQAPKLLFHYYDKDFNNEADTPDNFQSRRPNTSFCFLDIRSPGLGDTAMYLCATSRGLGTTTDTQYFGPGTRLTVL.

The V and J genes are TRBV7-6 and TRBJ2-7; 8 bases line up with TRBD2. V was clipped by 3 bases and J by 5 bases; unmatched bases: 6. The CDR3 loop spans 14 amino acids. CDR1 and CDR2 (germline): SGHVS, FNYEAQ. CDR3 in DNA: TGTGCCAGCAGCTTCGGGGGGGCCGGGAACGAGCAGTACTTC. Translation: CASSFGGAGNEQYF.

The chain employs TRBV7-8 and TRBJ1-2; no reliable D call. CDR3 size: 16 residues. The germline V gene encodes CDR1 SGHVS and CDR2 FQNEAQ. Trimming stripped 0 bases from V and 0 bases from J, with 11 bases between. CDR3 DNA: TGTGCCAGCAGCTTAGCGGGCAGAGTAGCTAACTATGGCTACACCTTC. This codes for CASSLAGRVANYGYTF.

The CDR3 DNA sequence: TGTGCCAGCAGGCGTATGGATGAGCAGTTCTTC. Translation: CASRRMDEQFF. V is TRBV6-6 and J is TRBJ2-1, with D hard to call. The CDR3 totals 11 residues. From germline, CDR1 is MNHNY and CDR2 SVGAGI (reference sequence). V shed 6 bases and J shed 8 bases, with 8 bases lying between them.

J is TRBJ1-5 and V is TRBV4-1, with D maybe TRBD1 (5 bases). V was shortened by 0 bases and J by 2 bases, with 14 bases between the two germline ends. CDR3 size: 17 residues. Looked up from germline, CDR1 is MGHRA and CDR2 is YSYEKL. The CDR3 loop is CASSQDFRGGGNQPQHF. DNA for the CDR3: TGCGCCAGCAGCCAAGACTTTCGCGGGGGTGGCAATCAGCCCCAGCATTTT.

The rearrangement links TRBV29-1 to TRBJ2-5; the D gene is possibly TRBD1 (6 bases). Per the germline V gene, CDR1 is SQVTM and CDR2 is ANQGSEA. There are 14 residues in the CDR3. V gave up 6 bases and J gave up 4 bases, with 18 bases separating them. CDR3 region: CSVLGTLTGETQYF. CDR3 DNA sequence: TGCAGCGTACTCGGGACATTAACAGGAGAGACCCAGTACTTC.

The chain is built from TRBV5-4 and TRBJ1-1; 9 nucleotides align to TRBD1. Trimming took 4 bases from V and 2 from J; bases not matched to a gene: 9. This CDR3 has 16 amino acids. Germline assignment: CDR1 SGHNT and CDR2 YYREEE (reference sequence). CDR3 in amino acids: CASSPGQGVGNTEAFF. As DNA, the CDR3 is TGTGCCAGCAGCCCGGGACAGGGAGTGGGAAACACTGAAGCTTTCTTT.

The rearrangement joins TRBV28 to TRBJ1-2; tentative D call: TRBD1 (5 bases). This CDR3 comprises 15 residues. Germline CDR1 and CDR2: MDHEN and SYDVKM. Trimming cost V 3 bases and J 4 bases, with 15 bases left between them. The CDR3 DNA reads as TGTGCCAGCAGTTTCGGGACTTCCGCTATCTATGGCTACACCTTC. Protein sequence: CASSFGTSAIYGYTF.

The chain carries TRBV28 and TRBJ2-1; D gene uncertain. The CDR3 sequence is 13 residues long. Trimming removed 1 base from V and 10 bases from J, with 11 bases in between. The germline V gene encodes CDR1 MDHEN and CDR2 SYDVKM. CDR3 nucleotides: TGTGCCAGCAGTTTATCAGGACGAGTAGAGCAGTTCTTC. Residues: CASSLSGRVEQFF.

Here the CDR3 DNA reads TGTGCCAGCTCACCCGGACTGAACACAGATACGCAGTATTTT. Amino acids: CASSPGLNTDTQYF. The chain has TRBV18 and TRBJ2-3; D may be TRBD2 (5 bases). In germline, CDR1 is KGHSH, CDR2 LQKENI. Trimming pared 3 bases from V and 2 bases from J, leaving 9 bases between. This CDR3 has 14 amino acids.